Sequencing of this TCR beta chain was carried out in a study of T-cell memory formation after mild COVID-19 (dated by TCRdb to the early 2020s). Broadly, across the study: TCR sequence clusters from the two donors were largely donor specific. T-cell clones expanding and contracting after mild COVID-19 in a couple of donors were tracked by longitudinal TCRalpha and TCRbeta repertoire sequencing. Two young, previously healthy adult volunteers made up the cohort, one male and one female. The full study reports these points: The study covered only a couple of mild cases, and larger cohorts including severe cases with pre-infection samples were considered necessary. Contracting CD4+ clones turned up mainly in the CM and EM memory subsets, whereas EMRA was where CD8+ clones were enriched. Balanced CD4/CD8 phenotypes were observed for clones contracting from day 15 to 85, whereas a bias towards CD4+ was observed for a second wave of clones expanding from day 15 to 37. The second-wave clones that peaked on day 37 were not confirmed to be SARS-CoV-2 specific. Some responding clones were detected in pre-infection memory, which suggested that pre-existing cross-reactive memory T cells had joined the SARS-CoV-2 response.

Ficoll-Paque density gradient centrifugation was the method used to isolate PBMCs. The reads were generated on an Illumina NovaSeq 6000. TCRalpha and TCRbeta cDNA libraries were constructed by 5'RACE with constant-segment primers, with sample barcodes and unique molecular identifiers being introduced. RNA was extracted from every sample with Trizol reagent. Library amplification was performed in two PCR steps, and a second sample barcode and Illumina TruSeq adapters were introduced in the second step. Sequencing of the libraries was done on an Illumina NovaSeq, producing 2 x 150 bp paired-end reads. The original methods were these. Demultiplexing of reads and collapsing into UMI-guided consensus sequences were performed with migec v1.2.7. Using mixcr v2.1.11, UMI consensuses were aligned to TRA and TRB V and J templates and then assembled into clonotypes. Expanded or contracted clonotypes were those called significant by both edgeR and NoisET, with noise models trained on biological replicates. edgeR calls used a false discovery rate-adjusted p below 0.01 and a log2 fold-change threshold of 1. As an exploratory analysis of dynamics, PCA with hierarchical clustering was applied to max-normalized trajectories of the 1000 most abundant clonotypes. The CD4 or CD8 phenotype of responding clones was assigned using the separately sequenced CD4+ and CD8+ repertoires. TCRdb reprocessing: public reads trimmed at Q25 with fastp, clones called with MiXCR, in-frame beta chains kept. Each CDR3 protein appears once, grouped with its most common genes and DNA. Clone size and V and J calls follow TCRdb, not the original study. Within this sample are a few hundred thousand distinct CDR3 sequences, with more than 20% of them counted one time only. The ten largest account for 20% to 25% of the sample.

The CDR3 goes from the cysteine to the phenylalanine over 13 residues. Only the CDR3 part of the read is kept: 39 bases, read in frame from the first base. The junction shows trimming of 3 bases on V and 2 bases on J, plus 2 bases between the germline ends. This clonotype was seen ten or more times. This clone's antigen is unknown. No much larger clonotype is one base removed from it; base qualities were not supplied. What was sequenced was PBMCs or a T cell subset sorted from them (not recorded which). The receptor's source is a man aged 18 to 30 who had mild COVID-19 (a few samples of this study predate the infection). The sample titles of this study are shuffled in the database, so cell type and time point are left out; the donor was told from shared clones. The chain links TRBV12-3 or TRBV12-4 with TRBJ2-6; too little of a D gene remains to name it. The CDR3 protein: CASSFAGANVLTF. The nucleotide sequence is TGTGCCAGCAGTTTTGCTGGGGCCAACGTCCTGACTTTC.